These 7 T cell receptor beta chains came from one sample sequenced in a study of PD-L1 blockade in urothelial cancer. Stated time point: peripheral blood 6 weeks after treatment start. Sequenced by immunoSEQ multiplex PCR; TCRdb stores in-frame clones only, minus some. The sample shows more than 60,000 clones, about nine tenths of them seen only once. The sequenced sample was PBMCs, obtained around atezolizumab (anti-PD-L1) treatment. The receptor set was obtained from a man in his sixties with urothelial cancer.

The gene calls are TRBV30 and TRBJ1-1; no clear D gene. V was pared by 7 bases and J by 0 bases, with 15 bases between. Germline V lookup: CDR1 GTSNPN, CDR2 SVGIG (reference sequence). The CDR3 consists of 14 residues. In nucleotides, the CDR3 is TGTGCCTTCAATCGCGGCGGAATGAACACTGAAGCTTTCTTT. Protein sequence: CAFNRGGMNTEAFF.

For this clone: At the DNA level, this CDR3 is encoded by other sequences in the same sample as well. CDR3 residues: CASSRQGGQPQHF. The DNA for the CDR3 is TGTGCCAGTAGTAGACAGGGAGGTCAGCCCCAGCATTTT. V and J are TRBV19 and TRBJ1-5, with 7 nucleotides matching TRBD1. CDR3 length: 13 residues. V shed 4 bases and J 6 bases; nucleotides not matched to a gene: 3. Germline values: CDR1 LNHDA, CDR2 SQIVND (reference sequence).

The chain links TRBV11-2 to TRBJ2-1, with TRBD2 identical over 9 bases. Germline V gives CDR1 SGHAT, CDR2 FQNNGV. Trimming cost V 0 bases and J 8 bases; bases outside gene matches: 8. The CDR3 is 16 residues long. CDR3 sequence (DNA): TGTGCCAGCAGCTTAGACAATAGCGGGAGTAGGTATGAGCAGTTCTTC. Its protein product is CASSLDNSGSRYEQFF.

This chain connects TRBV27 to TRBJ2-5; TRBD1 matches 11 bases. Germline-derived CDR1 and CDR2 are MNHEY and SMNVEV (reference sequence). CDR3 length equals 18 residues. J gave up 1 base and V 7 bases, and 14 bases lay outside the gene matches. CDR3 nucleotide sequence: TGTGCCAGCACTAGTCCCATGGGACAGGGGGGACGCCAAGAGACCCAGTACTTC. Amino acid sequence: CASTSPMGQGGRQETQYF.

The V gene is TRBV9, the J gene TRBJ1-6; a possible D gene is TRBD1 (5 bases). The CDR3 is made up of 15 amino acids. V shed 1 base and J shed 9 bases, with 14 bases lying between them. The germline gives CDR1 SGDLS, CDR2 YYNGEE. CDR3 loop: CASSVTQGSGSPLHF. As DNA, the CDR3 is TGTGCCAGCAGCGTAACCCAGGGCTCGGGTTCACCCCTCCACTTT.

This clone was seen once. This chain connects TRBV11-2 to TRBJ2-1; TRBD2 might be the D (7 bases). The V gene lost 1 base and the J gene lost 5 bases, with 21 bases spanning the gap. CDR1 and CDR2 from the germline V gene are SGHAT and FQNNGV. This CDR3 region has 18 residues. The CDR3 DNA reads as TGTGCCAGCAGCTTAGGGGGCGCTGTGAGCGGGGACAACAATGAGCAGTTCTTC. Translation gives CASSLGGAVSGDNNEQFF.

This chain uses TRBV10-2 with TRBJ2-7; D remains ambiguous. The V end was cut by 1 base, the J end by 0 bases, with 7 bases between. The CDR3 loop spans 14 amino acids. Germline assignment: CDR1 WSHSY and CDR2 SAAADI. The CDR3 sequence: CASSEYRSSYEQYF. Written as DNA, the CDR3 is TGCGCCAGCAGTGAGTACCGGAGCTCCTACGAGCAGTACTTC.